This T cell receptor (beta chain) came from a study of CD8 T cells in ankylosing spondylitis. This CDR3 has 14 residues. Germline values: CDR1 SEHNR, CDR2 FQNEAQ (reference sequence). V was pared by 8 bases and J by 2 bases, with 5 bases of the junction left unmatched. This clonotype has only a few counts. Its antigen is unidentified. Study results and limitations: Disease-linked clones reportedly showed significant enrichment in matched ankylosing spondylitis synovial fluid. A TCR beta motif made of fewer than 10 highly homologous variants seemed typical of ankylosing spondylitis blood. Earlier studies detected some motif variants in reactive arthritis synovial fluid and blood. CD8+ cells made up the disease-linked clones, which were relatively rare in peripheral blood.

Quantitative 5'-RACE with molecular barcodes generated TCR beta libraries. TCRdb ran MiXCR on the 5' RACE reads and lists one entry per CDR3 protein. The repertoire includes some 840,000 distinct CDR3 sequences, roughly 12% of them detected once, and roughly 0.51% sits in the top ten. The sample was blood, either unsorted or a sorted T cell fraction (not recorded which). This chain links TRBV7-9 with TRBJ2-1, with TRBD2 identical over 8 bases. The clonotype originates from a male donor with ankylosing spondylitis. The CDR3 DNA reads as TGTGCCAGCCCCGGGGGGGGGACCTACAATGAGCAGTTCTTC. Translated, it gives CASPGGGTYNEQFF.